The 11 T cell receptor beta chains in this list originate from one sample, sequenced in a study of cytomegalovirus exposure and HLA in healthy donors. PCR primers comprised 60 Vbeta and 13 Jbeta primers. Profiling relied on immunoSEQ multiplex PCR, and the TCRdb table lists in-frame clones only, not all of them. The sample shows about 43,000 clones, about half of them seen only once. Specimen: PBMCs. These receptors all stem from a man in his 60s in good health and CMV-seronegative.

A few counts support this clone. The chain is built from TRBV18 and TRBJ1-1; unclear D gene. Trimming removed 6 bases at V and 0 bases at J, with 11 bases between. The CDR3 consists of 14 residues. Germline CDR1 and CDR2: KGHSH and LQKENI. CDR3 in amino acids: CASSVALMNTEAFF. The CDR3 DNA reads TGTGCCAGCTCTGTAGCGCTTATGAACACTGAAGCTTTCTTT. The full variable domain, its missing parts supplied by reference TRBV18 and TRBJ1-1, is NAGVMQNPRHLVRRRGQEARLRCSPMKGHSHVYWYRQLPEEGLKFMVYLQKENIIDESGMPKERFSAEFPKEGPSILRIQQVVRGDSAAYFCASSVALMNTEAFFGQGTRLTVV.

This clone was counted a few times. This sequence joins TRBV27 and TRBJ1-2; TRBD1 aligns across 10 bases. The junction had 8 bases not matched to a gene; V was cut back by 6 bases and J by 7 bases. The CDR3 extends over 14 amino acids. From germline, CDR1 is MNHEY and CDR2 SMNVEV (reference sequence). Here the CDR3 DNA reads TGTGCCAGCAGCCGAGACAGGGGGCGAGGTGGCTACACCTTC. This gives the protein CASSRDRGRGGYTF.

The chain uses TRBV5-6 and TRBJ1-5, with 8 bases fitting TRBD1. Trimming at V came to 4 bases and at J to 3 bases, leaving 3 bases not matched to a gene. The CDR3 runs 14 residues. Germline assignment: CDR1 SGHDT and CDR2 YYEEEE. CDR3 in amino acids: CASSLTGDNQPQHF. The CDR3 nucleotides read TGTGCCAGCAGCCTGACAGGGGACAATCAGCCCCAGCATTTT.

This clone has more than one count but fewer than ten. The chain uses TRBV25-1 and TRBJ2-7; D is possibly TRBD2 (6 bases). Germline V CDR1 and CDR2: MGHDK, SYGVNS. The CDR3 is 15 amino acids. Trimming shortened V by 6 bases and J by 3 bases, and 18 bases separated the two germline ends. The CDR3 nucleotides are TGTGCCAGCAGCGCCCGGGCTAGCGCCTTCTACGAGCAGTACTTC. Translated, it gives CASSARASAFYEQYF.

A few counts support this clone. The V call is TRBV28, the J call TRBJ2-7, with D possibly matching TRBD1 (5 bases). V lost 7 bases and J 0 bases, leaving 10 bases between the germline ends. Per the germline V gene, CDR1 is MDHEN and CDR2 is SYDVKM. This CDR3 region has 13 residues. Here the CDR3 reads CASIGQNSYEQYF. Written as DNA, the CDR3 is TGTGCCAGCATAGGACAAAACTCCTACGAGCAGTACTTC.

This clone has just one count. The chain couples TRBV27 to TRBJ1-5; no clear D gene. Germline loops: CDR1 MNHEY, CDR2 SMNVEV (reference sequence). Trimming left V 5 bases short and J 9 bases short, with 11 bases between. The CDR3 spans 12 residues. CDR3 residues: CASSPAGRPQHF. CDR3 sequence (DNA): TGTGCCAGCAGTCCAGCGGGTCGGCCCCAGCATTTT.

CDR3 nucleotide sequence: TGTGCCTGGAGTGATAGCGGGAGGGCCTCCGGGGAGCTGTTTTTT. Its translation: CAWSDSGRASGELFF. This chain joins TRBV30 and TRBJ2-2, with 11 nucleotides matching TRBD2. This CDR3 has 15 amino acids. With 1 base clipped from V and 6 bases from J, the junction kept 4 bases outside the gene matches. The germline gives CDR1 GTSNPN, CDR2 SVGIG (reference sequence).

The chain uses TRBV29-1 and TRBJ2-7, with 7 bases identical to TRBD1. V lost 6 bases to trimming and J lost 2 bases; unmatched junction nucleotides: 7. The germline CDR1 and CDR2 sequences are SQVTM and ANQGSEA. The CDR3 totals 13 residues. The CDR3 region is CSVLTGLTYEQYF. The DNA for the CDR3 is TGCAGCGTACTGACAGGGTTAACCTACGAGCAGTACTTC.

V is TRBV7-9 and J is TRBJ2-1; D remains ambiguous. Germline lookup yields CDR1 SEHNR and CDR2 FQNEAQ (reference sequence). The CDR3 is 11 residues long. V was cut by 1 base and J by 10 bases, with 5 bases left in between. The CDR3 sequence: CASSLGSEQFF. The DNA for the CDR3 is TGTGCCAGCAGCTTAGGTTCGGAGCAGTTCTTC.

J is TRBJ2-5 and V is TRBV11-1, with D unclear. The end of the DNA is better explained by TRBJ2-7, so the J call may be wrong. The length of the CDR3 is 15 residues. Germline loops: CDR1 SGHAT, CDR2 FQDESV (reference sequence). CDR3 region: CASSLMSSEAYEQYF. In DNA form, the CDR3 reads TGTGCCAGCAGCTTAATGTCCAGCGAAGCCTACGAGCAGTACTTC.

This clone was recorded a few times. V and J are TRBV7-9 and TRBJ1-5, with D unclear. The CDR3 is made up of 12 amino acids. Germline lookup yields CDR1 SEHNR and CDR2 FQNEAQ (reference sequence). V lost 1 base, J lost 5 bases, and 3 bases lay in between. The CDR3 loop is CASSLGDQPQHF. Here the CDR3 DNA reads TGTGCCAGCAGCTTAGGAGATCAGCCCCAGCATTTT.